Shown below are 7 T cell receptor beta chains from a single sample sequenced in a study of persistence of HIV-infected CD4 T cells. Cells were stimulated with overlapping HIV-1 Gag 15-mer peptides. Sorting of responding CD4+ T cells relied on upregulated CD40 ligand together with CD69. For these TCRs, the target antigens are not known. Sequencing used immunoSEQ version 4 in survey mode. Sequencing used immunoSEQ multiplex PCR; TCRdb keeps in-frame clones, though not all of them. The sample has more than 30,000 clones, roughly 70% seen once. Sequenced here: CD4+ T cells sorted from PBMCs after approximately 19-hour stimulation, sampled from a patient who received antiretroviral therapy. All receptors derive from an adult man with HIV who was CMV-seropositive.

The rearrangement uses TRBV2 and TRBJ1-1; 9 bases map to TRBD1. Per the germline V gene, CDR1 is SNHLY and CDR2 is FYNNEI. The junction had 9 bases not matched to a gene; V was cut back by 8 bases and J by 5 bases. CDR3 length: 14 residues. Here the CDR3 reads CASGPGQGFTEAFF. The CDR3 DNA reads as TGTGCCAGCGGCCCGGGACAGGGATTTACTGAAGCTTTCTTT.

There are a few counts of this clone. This sequence joins TRBV7-9 and TRBJ2-3; 8 bases line up with TRBD2. This CDR3 is built from 17 residues. Losses at the gene ends were 5 bases for V and 5 bases for J; bases not matched to a gene: 15. Germline CDR1 reads SEHNR; CDR2 reads FQNEAQ (reference sequence). Here the CDR3 DNA reads TGTGCCAGCAGCCCCAACCTCGGCGGGGGGTCGGAAGATACGCAGTATTTT. Encoded protein: CASSPNLGGGSEDTQYF.

As concerns this clone: The sample contains more than one DNA sequence encoding this CDR3. The rearrangement uses TRBV5-1 and TRBJ2-1; 9 nucleotides match TRBD2. CDR1 and CDR2 from the germline V gene are SGHRS and YFSETQ. Trimming removed 1 base from V and 6 bases from J; junction bases left unmatched: 5. The CDR3 is 15 amino acids. The CDR3 nucleotides read TGCGCCAGCAGCTTGAGTCTAGCGGGGAGCAATGAGCAGTTCTTC. Amino acid sequence: CASSLSLAGSNEQFF. Together with reference TRBV5-1 and TRBJ2-1, the CDR3 gives the full variable domain: KAGVTQTPRYLIKTRGQQVTLSCSPISGHRSVSWYQQTPGQGLQFLFEYFSETQRNKGNFPGRFSGRQFSNSRSEMNVSTLELGDSALYLCASSLSLAGSNEQFFGPGTRLTVL.

This clone was observed a handful of times. The chain joins TRBV5-4 to TRBJ2-3; 9 bases align to TRBD1. Per germline, CDR1 SGHNT and CDR2 YYREEE (reference sequence). The CDR3 spans 16 residues. Trimming cost V 4 bases and J 3 bases; bases outside gene matches: 9. Here the CDR3 DNA reads TGTGCCAGCAGCCTAACACCGGGACAGGGAACAGATACGCAGTATTTT. This encodes CASSLTPGQGTDTQYF.

V and J are TRBV12-3 or TRBV12-4 and TRBJ2-3, with TRBD1 identical over 7 bases. V was pared by 5 bases and J by 9 bases, with 8 bases of the junction left unmatched. This CDR3 is built from 13 residues. The CDR3 loop reads CASSTERDSTQYF. CDR3 nucleotides: TGTGCCAGCAGTACCGAACGGGACAGCACGCAGTATTTT.

V usage is TRBV6-1 and J usage is TRBJ2-1; 9 bases map to TRBD1. The CDR3 is 13 residues long. CDR1 is MNHNS and CDR2 is SASEGT in the germline V gene. The trim removed 7 bases at V and 7 bases at J, leaving 5 bases unmatched. The CDR3 loop is CASTKDRGNEQFF. In DNA form, the CDR3 reads TGTGCCAGCACCAAGGACAGGGGAAATGAGCAGTTCTTC.

This clone was counted only a few times. The J gene is TRBJ1-5, the V gene TRBV18; D is perhaps TRBD1 (6 bases). The CDR3 has 14 residues. Looked up from germline, CDR1 is KGHSH and CDR2 is LQKENI. Trimming pared 2 bases from V and 2 bases from J, leaving 7 bases between. CDR3 sequence: CASSPRGGNQPQHF. As DNA, the CDR3 is TGTGCCAGCTCACCAAGGGGGGGCAATCAGCCCCAGCATTTT. Full variable domain (remainder filled in from reference TRBV18 and TRBJ1-5): NAGVMQNPRHLVRRRGQEARLRCSPMKGHSHVYWYRQLPEEGLKFMVYLQKENIIDESGMPKERFSAEFPKEGPSILRIQQVVRGDSAAYFCASSPRGGNQPQHFGDGTRLSIL.